The sequence of this T cell receptor beta chain was determined in a study of CD8+CD57+ T cells in acquired aplastic anemia. Whole-study context: The DNA of sorted CD4+ and CD8+ cells averaged roughly 3.2 ug.

Previously, flow cytometry had revealed CD8+CD57+ cell expansion in the patients chosen for sequencing. No therapy had been given to the patients at the time of blood sampling. Researchers used genomic DNA as the template to profile TCR beta VDJ and CDR3. In TCRdb, the reads were re-called with MiXCR into one record per CDR3 protein. The sample lists around 210,000 distinct CDR3 sequences, 60% to 80% occurring once. The ends were cut back, 2 bases at V and 8 bases at J, with 14 bases in the middle. In germline, CDR1 is SGHTS, CDR2 YDEGEE. The CDR3 contains 14 residues. This clonotype was seen ten or more times. Its target is unknown. General study results and limits: Patients and controls had in common twenty-nine CD8+ CDR3 sequences.

The clonotype was recovered from a human donor with aplastic anemia. The V call is TRBV5-8, the J call TRBJ2-1; TRBD2 is a possible D gene (7 bases). Sample: sorted CD4+, CD8+, or CD8+CD57+ T cells (not recorded which) from PBMCs. CDR3 amino acids: CASSFGGPMDEQFF. In nucleotides, the CDR3 is TGTGCCAGCAGCTTCGGGGGGCCTATGGATGAGCAGTTCTTC.